Presented here are 23 T cell receptor beta chains from one specimen sequenced in a study of regulatory T cells in long-lasting Graves disease (dated by TCRdb to the early 2020s). Taken with the paper, the label for time point translates to: persistent/refractory GD, antithyroid drugs over 5 years with positive TRAb. For both TCR sequencing and RNA sequencing, RNA was extracted from PBMCs in TRIzol. To prepare the library, multiplex PCR was applied. Sequencer: Illumina HiSeq 4000. CDR3 regions were amplified by Arm-PCR with iRepertoire HTBI primers to construct TCR beta libraries. TCRdb reworked the public reads: Q25 trimming with fastp, MiXCR clone assembly, productive beta chains retained. Entries that share a CDR3 protein sequence are merged under the most common genes and DNA. The sample table holds hundreds of thousands of distinct CDR3 sequences, of which roughly 21% were seen once. The leading ten clones occupy around 7% of the sample.

Sequencing was performed on peripheral blood mononuclear cells (PBMCs), taken when the disease was refractory, from a patient treated with antithyroid drugs. All receptors derive from a female donor with Graves disease.

V gene TRBV7-9 combines with J gene TRBJ2-5; 12 bases are a match to TRBD2. J lost 5 bases, V lost 5 bases, and 6 bases had no gene match. CDR3 length: 15 amino acids. Germline V gives CDR1 SEHNR, CDR2 FQNEAQ (reference sequence). For the CDR3, the DNA is TGTGCCAGCAGCGCCAACCTAGCGGGGGGGGAGACCCAGTACTTC. Residues: CASSANLAGGETQYF. Full variable domain (missing parts from reference TRBV7-9 and TRBJ2-5): DTGVSQNPRHKITKRGQNVTFRCDPISEHNRLYWYRQTLGQGPEFLTYFQNEAQLEKSRLLSDRFSAERPKGSFSTLEIQRTEQGDSAMYLCASSANLAGGETQYFGPGTRLLVL.

The J gene is TRBJ1-6, the V gene TRBV12-5, with a tentative D call TRBD1 (5 bases). CDR1 and CDR2 (germline): LGHNT, FRNRAP. Trimming pared 0 bases from V and 8 bases from J, leaving 14 bases between. The CDR3 has 16 amino acids. CDR3 nucleotide sequence: TGTGCTAGTGGTTTGGTATTGGGGGAAAGGGATTCACCCCTCCACTTT. Protein sequence: CASGLVLGERDSPLHF.

In its sample, this clonotype was seen a few times. The chain joins TRBV24-1 to TRBJ1-1; D is possibly TRBD1 (6 bases). Between the trimmed V and J ends, which lost 4 bases and 9 bases, there was a span of 14 bases. The CDR3 spans 13 residues. From germline, CDR1 is KGHDR and CDR2 SFDVKD. CDR3 nucleotides: TGTGCCACCAGTGACGGGGGCAGAGAGAAAGCTTTCTTT. Protein: CATSDGGREKAFF.

The chain links TRBV29-1 to TRBJ2-7, with D possibly TRBD1 on 5 matching bases. Looked up from germline, CDR1 is SQVTM and CDR2 is ANQGSEA. The CDR3 has 12 amino acids. V shed 5 bases and J shed 0 bases, with 8 bases lying between them. In DNA, the CDR3 is TGCAGCGTTCGACAGTACTCCTACGAGCAGTACTTC. Protein: CSVRQYSYEQYF.

There are many counts of this clonotype. The genes are TRBV28 and TRBJ2-7; no clear D gene. Per the germline V gene, CDR1 is MDHEN and CDR2 is SYDVKM. CDR3 length: 14 amino acids. Trimming removed 7 bases from V and 6 bases from J, with 19 bases in between. The CDR3 spells CASTLEGSSLEQYF. The DNA of the CDR3 is TGTGCCAGCACCTTAGAAGGCAGTTCTCTCGAGCAGTACTTC.

This clonotype was picked up many times. This rearrangement joins TRBV25-1 to TRBJ1-2, with 10 bases identical to TRBD1. The germline CDR1 and CDR2 sequences are MGHDK and SYGVNS. This CDR3 spans 15 amino acids. V was clipped by 3 bases and J by 4 bases; unmatched bases: 5. CDR3 sequence (DNA): TGTGCCAGCAGTGAGACAGGGGGCGCGGGCTATGGCTACACCTTC. Encoded protein: CASSETGGAGYGYTF.

This clonotype was recorded at least ten times. This rearrangement joins TRBV6-1 to TRBJ2-5; 7 bases match TRBD1. The CDR3 runs 14 residues. The germline gives CDR1 MNHNS, CDR2 SASEGT. After removal of 6 bases from V and 4 bases from J, the junction contained 8 bases not matched to a gene. CDR3 coding DNA: TGTGCCAGCAGGGGGACAGACCCTCGAGAGACCCAGTACTTC. This codes for CASRGTDPRETQYF.

This clonotype was recorded a few times. The chain uses TRBV18 and TRBJ1-1, with TRBD1 matching over 7 bases. The CDR3 covers 15 residues. Germline V CDR1 and CDR2: KGHSH, LQKENI. Trimming at V came to 3 bases and at J to 6 bases, leaving 10 bases not matched to a gene. The CDR3 loop reads CASSPNRGEWAEAFF. DNA of the CDR3: TGTGCCAGCTCACCGAACAGGGGAGAGTGGGCTGAAGCTTTCTTT.

The CDR3 here is CASSSGMTYYNEQFF. CDR3 DNA: TGTGCCAGCAGTTCCGGGATGACCTATTACAATGAGCAGTTCTTC. The chain joins TRBV28 to TRBJ2-1, with D perhaps matching TRBD2 (5 bases). The V end was cut by 4 bases, the J end by 4 bases, with 14 bases between. There are 15 residues in the CDR3. CDR1 is MDHEN, CDR2 SYDVKM, per germline. The full variable domain, with the rest looked up from reference TRBV28 and TRBJ2-1, is DVKVTQSSRYLVKRTGEKVFLECVQDMDHENMFWYRQDPGLGLRLIYFSYDVKMKEKGDIPEGYSVSREKKERFSLILESASTNQTSMYLCASSSGMTYYNEQFFGPGTRLTVL.

This clonotype was counted many times. The gene calls are TRBV20-1 and TRBJ2-5, with D uncertain. Germline V gives CDR1 DFQATT, CDR2 SNEGSKA (reference sequence). V gave up 3 bases and J gave up 5 bases, with 13 bases separating them. This CDR3 has 13 amino acids. The CDR3 DNA follows: TGCAGTGCTAGGGGCTTAATTGGGGAGACCCAGTACTTC. Translating it yields CSARGLIGETQYF.

This clonotype has a handful of counts. This chain connects TRBV15 to TRBJ1-2, with 9 nucleotides matching TRBD1. V was pared by 0 bases and J by 8 bases, with 13 bases of the junction left unmatched. This CDR3 is built from 17 residues. Germline loops: CDR1 LNHNV, CDR2 YYDKDF (reference sequence). The CDR3 loop reads CATSREGASQGARGYTF. The DNA of the CDR3 is TGTGCCACCAGCAGAGAGGGGGCGTCACAGGGGGCGAGAGGCTACACCTTC.

This clonotype was seen ten or more times. The CDR3 DNA follows: TGTGCCAGCAGTTTAATGGCGCAGGGGGGCTATGGCTACACCTTC. Its protein product is CASSLMAQGGYGYTF. The J gene is TRBJ1-2, the V gene TRBV27; 7 bases line up with TRBD1. The germline V gene encodes CDR1 MNHEY and CDR2 SMNVEV (reference sequence). The CDR3 has 15 amino acids. V was clipped by 2 bases and J by 4 bases; unmatched bases: 7.

This clonotype was seen only a few times. The chain joins TRBV19 to TRBJ1-1, with a tentative D call TRBD1 (6 bases). Trimming left V 0 bases short and J 4 bases short, with 15 bases between. CDR3 length: 16 amino acids. Germline V gene data show CDR1 as LNHDA and CDR2 as SQIVND (reference sequence). The CDR3 sequence: CASSIDRQGRATEAFF. CDR3 DNA sequence: TGTGCCAGTAGTATAGATCGCCAGGGGAGGGCCACTGAAGCTTTCTTT.

The chain has TRBV3-1 and TRBJ1-1; the D is unclear. The CDR3 extends over 14 amino acids. The germline V and J ends were trimmed by 1 base and 5 bases, with 11 bases remaining between them. CDR1 and CDR2 from the germline V gene are LGHDT and YNNKEL (reference sequence). The chain's CDR3 is CASSQGVAGTEAFF. The CDR3 DNA is TGTGCCAGCAGCCAAGGTGTGGCGGGGACTGAAGCTTTCTTT.

This chain uses TRBV4-1 with TRBJ1-1; TRBD1 matches at 7 bases. In germline, CDR1 is MGHRA, CDR2 YSYEKL. The CDR3 spans 16 residues. Trimming took 3 bases from V and 12 from J; bases not matched to a gene: 19. CDR3 loop: CASSQKGPGGKVGTFF. The CDR3 DNA follows: TGCGCCAGCAGCCAGAAGGGCCCAGGGGGTAAGGTCGGAACTTTCTTT.

V usage is TRBV12-3 or TRBV12-4 and J usage is TRBJ2-2; D is unresolved. V was trimmed by 4 bases and J by 4 bases, leaving 4 bases between them. This CDR3 contains 12 residues. CDR3 amino acids: CASSWTTGELFF. Written as DNA, the CDR3 is TGTGCCAGCAGTTGGACCACCGGGGAGCTGTTTTTT.

V and J are TRBV29-1 and TRBJ1-1; a possible D gene is TRBD1 (5 bases). This CDR3 comprises 14 residues. Per the germline V gene, CDR1 is SQVTM and CDR2 is ANQGSEA. Between the trimmed V and J ends, which lost 5 bases and 5 bases, there was a span of 18 bases. DNA for the CDR3: TGCAGCGTTCGGCGGGGGGGAGAAAATACTGAAGCTTTCTTT. Encoded protein: CSVRRGGENTEAFF.

This clonotype was counted at least ten times. This chain links TRBV7-2 with TRBJ1-4; D might be TRBD1 (6 bases). CDR1 is SGHTA and CDR2 is FQGNSA in the germline V gene. The V end was cut by 1 base, the J end by 8 bases, with 20 bases between. This CDR3 region has 17 residues. The CDR3 nucleotides are TGTGCCAGCAGCTTAGTAGGGCGGCCGGGGGCTACAGAAAAACTGTTTTTT. It is translated as CASSLVGRPGATEKLFF.

Only a few counts were recorded for this clonotype. The chain recombines TRBV7-9 with TRBJ2-1; 10 bases are a match to TRBD1. The CDR3 totals 15 residues. The germline V gene encodes CDR1 SEHNR and CDR2 FQNEAQ (reference sequence). J gave up 5 bases and V 1 base, and 2 bases lay outside the gene matches. Written as DNA, the CDR3 is TGTGCCAGCAGCTTAGGGACAGGGGGGAACAATGAGCAGTTCTTC. Its protein product is CASSLGTGGNNEQFF.

In regard to this clonotype: A much more abundant neighbour one base away suggests this may be a read error. The V call is TRBV29-1, the J call TRBJ1-1, with 10 bases fitting TRBD1. Per the germline V gene, CDR1 is SQVTM and CDR2 is ANQGSEA. The CDR3 has 13 amino acids. The DNA for the CDR3 is TGCAGCGTTCAGGGACAGGGGAACACTGGAGCTTTCTTT. The encoded protein is CSVQGQGNTGAFF.

This clonotype was seen at least ten times. This chain links TRBV6-5 with TRBJ1-5, with D perhaps matching TRBD1 (6 bases). With 4 bases removed from V and 7 bases from J, the gap between germline ends came to 14 bases. The CDR3 has 14 amino acids. Germline V gene data show CDR1 as MNHEY and CDR2 as SVGAGI. The CDR3 bases are TGTGCCAGCAGTTCCACAGGGCGCCAACAGCCCCAGCATTTT. Translation: CASSSTGRQQPQHF.

The table lists this clonotype with a count of one. A single base is all that separates this from a far larger clone, so a read error is likely. The genes are TRBV5-1 and TRBJ1-2; D uncertain. The CDR3 is made up of 13 amino acids. Germline CDR1 reads SGHRS; CDR2 reads YFSETQ. V was pared by 0 bases and J by 1 base, with 4 bases between. CDR3 nucleotides: TGCGCCAGCAGCTTGGACAATAACTATGGCTACACCTTC. This translates into CASSLDNNYGYTF. Together with reference TRBV5-1 and TRBJ1-2, the CDR3 gives the full variable domain: KAGVTQTPRYLIKTRGQQVTLSCSPISGHRSVSWYQQTPGQGLQFLFEYFSETQRNKGNFPGRFSGRQFSNSRSEMNVSTLELGDSALYLCASSLDNNYGYTFGSGTRLTVV.

This clonotype was picked up a small number of times. The chain uses TRBV13 and TRBJ1-1, with D tentatively TRBD1 (5 bases). This CDR3 comprises 16 residues. CDR1 PRHDT and CDR2 FYEKMQ come from the germline V gene (reference sequence). Trimming cost V 0 bases and J 3 bases, with 14 bases left between them. Written as DNA, the CDR3 is TGTGCCAGCAGCTTAGGGAGAGGGTGGGGGGACACTGAAGCTTTCTTT. As protein: CASSLGRGWGDTEAFF. The full variable domain, with the rest looked up from reference TRBV13 and TRBJ1-1, is AAGVIQSPRHLIKEKRETATLKCYPIPRHDTVYWYQQGPGQDPQFLISFYEKMQSDKGSIPDRFSAQQFSDYHSELNMSSLELGDSALYFCASSLGRGWGDTEAFFGQGTRLTVV.